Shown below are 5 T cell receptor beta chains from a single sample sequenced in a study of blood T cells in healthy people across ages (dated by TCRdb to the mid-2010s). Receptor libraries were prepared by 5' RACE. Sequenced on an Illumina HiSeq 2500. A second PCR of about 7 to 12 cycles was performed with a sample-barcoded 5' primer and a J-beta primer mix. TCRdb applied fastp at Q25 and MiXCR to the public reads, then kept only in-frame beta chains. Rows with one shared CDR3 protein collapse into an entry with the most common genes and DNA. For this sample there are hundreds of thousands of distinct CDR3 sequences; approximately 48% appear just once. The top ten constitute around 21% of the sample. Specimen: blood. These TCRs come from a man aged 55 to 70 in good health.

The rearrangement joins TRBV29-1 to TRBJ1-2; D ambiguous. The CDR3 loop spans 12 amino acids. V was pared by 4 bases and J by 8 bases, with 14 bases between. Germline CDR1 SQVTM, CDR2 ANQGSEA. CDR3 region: CSVGEGKVGYTF. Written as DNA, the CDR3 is TGCAGCGTTGGTGAAGGGAAAGTAGGCTACACCTTC.

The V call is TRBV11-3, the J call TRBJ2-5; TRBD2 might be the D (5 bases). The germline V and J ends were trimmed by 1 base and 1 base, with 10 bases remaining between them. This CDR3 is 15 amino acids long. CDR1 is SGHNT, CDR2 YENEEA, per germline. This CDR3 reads CASSLGHRGQETQYF. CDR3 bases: TGTGCCAGCAGCTTAGGTCACCGGGGCCAAGAGACCCAGTACTTC.

CDR3 amino acids: CASSSGTDYYGYTF. Here the CDR3 DNA reads TGTGCCAGCAGCTCAGGGACAGACTACTATGGCTACACCTTC. This rearrangement joins TRBV3-1 to TRBJ1-2; 7 positions agree with TRBD1. The CDR3 sequence is 14 residues long. The germline V gene has CDR1 LGHDT and CDR2 YNNKEL (reference sequence). Losses at the gene ends were 5 bases for V and 3 bases for J; bases not matched to a gene: 6.

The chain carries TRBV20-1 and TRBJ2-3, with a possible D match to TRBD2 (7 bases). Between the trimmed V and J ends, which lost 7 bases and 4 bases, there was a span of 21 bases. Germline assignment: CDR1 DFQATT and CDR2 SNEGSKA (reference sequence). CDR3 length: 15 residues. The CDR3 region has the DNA TGCAGTGGGCTGGGGGGGGGCCTGTACGCAGATACGCAGTATTTT. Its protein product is CSGLGGGLYADTQYF.

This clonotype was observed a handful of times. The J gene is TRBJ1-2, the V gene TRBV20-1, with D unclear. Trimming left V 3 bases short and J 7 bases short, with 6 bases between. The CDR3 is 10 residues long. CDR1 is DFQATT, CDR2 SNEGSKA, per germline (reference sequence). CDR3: CSASSGGYTF. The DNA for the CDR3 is TGCAGTGCTAGTTCTGGTGGCTACACCTTC.